This T cell receptor beta chain was observed in a study of neoadjuvant nivolumab and ipilimumab in lung cancer. Study details: The combination arm added day-1 ipilimumab 1 mg/kg to nivolumab 3 mg/kg on days 1, 15, 29. Study-wide findings and caveats: Compared with tumor-adjacent uninvolved lung, resected tumors showed greater richness and clonality. Only two of four nivolumab-treated tumors gained richness and clonality by surgery.

Produced via immunoSEQ multiplex PCR; TCRdb's table is partial and in-frame only. The sample gives around 20,000 clones, around 80% of which show up once; 7% to 9% is in the top ten. Turning to this clone: Antigen unknown.

Germline CDR1 and CDR2: MGHRA and YSYEKL. The CDR3 is made up of 14 amino acids. V was trimmed by 0 bases and J by 4 bases, leaving 9 bases between them. This clonotype was obtained from an adult with non-small cell lung cancer. The specimen comprised tumor tissue, sampled after neoadjuvant nivolumab, alone or with ipilimumab, at or shortly before surgery. The genes are TRBV4-1 and TRBJ2-5; TRBD2 is a possible D gene (6 bases). The CDR3 loop reads CASSQERGTETQYF. The DNA of the CDR3 is TGCGCCAGCAGCCAAGAACGGGGGACAGAGACCCAGTACTTC.